This TCR beta chain was documented in a study of blood T cell repertoires in COVID-19. On the study more broadly: The origin of the acute and convalescent COVID-19 samples was the United States, Italy and Spain. PBMCs, B-cell-depleted T cells, or T cells were the source of the cDNA or gDNA that made up the material.

This clone came up a few times. Original processing notes: Estimates of nucleated cell counts were drawn from the amplification of reference gene primers. Assay used: immunoSEQ multiplex PCR; TCRdb lists only in-frame clones, some missing. That table is the source of V, J and clone size, and D and trimming were worked out from the DNA. The sample holds about 180,000 clones, roughly nine tenths seen once. The source of this sequence is a man between 65 and 85 years old with active or convalescent COVID-19. Sample: peripheral blood.

CDR3 residues: CAWSVWGVGSYEQYF. CDR3 nucleotide sequence: TGTGCCTGGAGTGTATGGGGGGTGGGCTCCTACGAGCAGTACTTC. The V and J genes are TRBV30 and TRBJ2-7, with a tentative D call TRBD2 (6 bases). CDR1 is GTSNPN and CDR2 is SVGIG in the germline V gene (reference sequence). V was cut by 0 bases and J by 0 bases, with 12 bases left in between. This CDR3 has 15 residues. Variable domain in full (rest from reference TRBV30 and TRBJ2-7): SQTIHQWPATLVQPVGSPLSLECTVEGTSNPNLYWYRQAAGRGLQLLFYSVGIGQISSEVPQNLSASRPQDRQFILSSKKLLLSDSGFYLCAWSVWGVGSYEQYFGPGTRLTVT.